This T cell receptor beta chain was obtained from a study of T cell repertoires in cytomegalovirus infection (dated by TCRdb to about 2019). For the wider study: Peptide stimulations targeted recently identified HLA-C-restricted CMV epitopes, whose presentation resists viral immunomodulation, together with well-studied HLA-B-restricted epitopes. Because public TCR beta signatures pointed to carriage of CMV infection together with the matching HLA type, the HLA type of each donor mattered for the analysis. Beyond this particular receptor, the publication reports: The ex vivo response was dominated by HLA-C-restricted CMV-specific TCR beta clonotypes, and the single most frequent clonotype in two of eight donors was supplied by these HLA-C-restricted clonotypes. In both this cohort and an independent cohort of 350 to 400 donors, the cumulative frequency of public TCR beta family members distinguished carriers of CMV infection plus the relevant HLA type.

This clonotype was counted ten times or more. Its recognized antigen is unknown. Base quality data are lacking; no much larger clone is found one base away. These reads were obtained on an Illumina HiSeq 1500. TCRdb ran its own pipeline on the public reads, namely fastp trimming at Q25 and MiXCR clone calling, and kept in-frame beta chains. Rows are combined by CDR3 protein, so each entry shows the most common genes and DNA. The sample table records some 940,000 distinct CDR3 sequences; approximately 31% of these occur just once. 13% of the sample is held by the ten biggest clonotypes. From V the trimming removes 4 bases and from J it removes 4 bases, while the gene matches leave 10 bases of the junction unaccounted for. From a lookup of the germline V gene, CDR1 and CDR2 are SGHVS and FQNEAQ. The CDR3 holds 16 amino acids from the cysteine to the phenylalanine. Kept here is only the CDR3 DNA, which spans 48 bases and is read in frame from base 1.

This specimen's treatment or condition label, interpreted: in vitro stimulation with specific CMV peptide epitopes to enrich CMV-specific T cells. The sample here was cultured CD8+ T cells from PBMCs, taken from culture after CMV antigen stimulation. The receptor's source is a human donor in good health (CMV status not recorded). Some clones in this sample may be carry-over from other donors' samples. The rearrangement joined TRBV7-8 to TRBJ2-1, and TRBD2 aligns with 7 junction nucleotides. The nucleotide sequence is TGTGCCAGCAGCTACCTCGAGCGGGGAGGTTACAATGAGCAGTTCTTC. It codes for CASSYLERGGYNEQFF.